The 10 T cell receptor beta chains given below trace back to one sample, sequenced in a study of Graves' ophthalmopathy and Graves' hyperthyroidism. Amplification targeted the TCR beta CDR3 regions, with RNA transcripts as the source material. An opening RT-PCR round employed HTBI primers and preceded a second-round multiplex PCR. TCRdb re-analysed the multiplex PCR reads in MiXCR, keeping a single row per CDR3 protein. This table has some 1.1 million distinct CDR3 sequences, 35% to 40% appearing once. The sample consisted of peripheral blood or thyroid tissue (not recorded which). The receptors come from an adult man with Graves' hyperthyroidism.

The chain recombines TRBV20-1 with TRBJ1-2, with TRBD1 as a possible D gene (5 bases). The ends were cut back, 0 bases at V and 8 bases at J, with 25 bases in the middle. Germline V gives CDR1 DFQATT, CDR2 SNEGSKA (reference sequence). This CDR3 spans 17 amino acids. The CDR3 region is CSARDFGTRPTARGYTF. The DNA for the CDR3 is TGCAGTGCTAGAGATTTCGGGACCCGCCCTACCGCGCGGGGCTACACCTTC.

A note on this clonotype: The CDR3 end shows no conserved phenylalanine or tryptophan, and so a read error is likely. The chain is built from TRBV7-9 and TRBJ1-1; maybe TRBD1 (5 bases). There are 15 residues in the CDR3. V dropped 1 base and J dropped 1 base, with 10 bases sitting between them. Germline values: CDR1 SEHNR, CDR2 FQNEAQ (reference sequence). CDR3 DNA sequence: TGTGCCAGCAGCTTAGGTGGGGGTTCGAACACTGAAGCTTTCCTT. This sequence encodes CASSLGGGSNTEAFL.

This clonotype was seen a handful of times. The chain couples TRBV6-5 to TRBJ2-7; no clear D. The CDR3 spans 11 residues. Per the germline V gene, CDR1 is MNHEY and CDR2 is SVGAGI. V was pared by 8 bases and J by 6 bases, with 11 bases between. CDR3 nucleotides: TGTGCCAGCTCCTCGCGGCTCGAGCAGTACTTC. Translating gives CASSSRLEQYF.

The sample holds one count of this clonotype. V and J are TRBV7-9 and TRBJ2-6; D call uncertain. V lost 1 base, J lost 0 bases, and 7 bases lay in between. Germline V lookup: CDR1 SEHNR, CDR2 FQNEAQ (reference sequence). This CDR3 spans 16 amino acids. CDR3 residues: CASSLEEISGANVLTF. The CDR3, as DNA: TGTGCCAGCAGCTTAGAGGAAATCTCTGGGGCCAACGTCCTGACTTTC.

The table lists this clonotype with a few counts. The gene calls are TRBV29-1 and TRBJ1-1, with 8 bases matching TRBD1. There are 13 residues in the CDR3. Germline V gene sequence: CDR1 SQVTM, CDR2 ANQGSEA. V trimming: 3 bases; J trimming: 4 bases; junction bases outside the gene matches: 4. Here the CDR3 DNA reads TGCAGCGTTGACAGGGGGCAGGCCACTGAAGCTTTCTTT. Translated: CSVDRGQATEAFF.

This clonotype was seen many times. This rearrangement joins TRBV10-3 to TRBJ2-2, with 7 bases aligning to TRBD1. With V trimmed by 3 bases and J by 5 bases, 9 bases remained unmatched. CDR3 length equals 16 residues. Germline V lookup: CDR1 ENHRY, CDR2 SYGVKD. CDR3 protein: CAISDQGVVETGELFF. The CDR3 coding sequence is TGTGCCATCAGTGACCAGGGGGTTGTTGAAACCGGGGAGCTGTTTTTT.

This clonotype has a handful of counts. The chain recombines TRBV6-6 with TRBJ2-5, with D perhaps assigned TRBD1 or TRBD2 (5 bases each). The ends were cut back, 6 bases at V and 5 bases at J, with 19 bases in the middle. CDR1 MNHNY and CDR2 SVGAGI come from the germline V gene (reference sequence). The CDR3 totals 15 residues. The CDR3 reads CASRPQGRGWETQYF. CDR3 nucleotide sequence: TGTGCCAGCAGGCCCCAGGGACGGGGTTGGGAGACCCAGTACTTC.

This clonotype was seen just once. A read error may explain this, as a much larger clone is one base away. The CDR3 coding sequence is TGCGGTGCTACCTTTGGGACAGGGAGATTCGGCAATCAGCCCCAGCATTTT. Its translation is CGATFGTGRFGNQPQHF. The genes are TRBV29-1 and TRBJ1-5, with 9 bases that match TRBD1. The germline gives CDR1 SQVTM, CDR2 ANQGSEA. The CDR3 length is 17 residues.

There are many counts of this clonotype. The chain joins TRBV10-3 to TRBJ2-6, with D maybe TRBD1 (7 bases). This CDR3 comprises 17 residues. Germline CDR1 ENHRY, CDR2 SYGVKD. Trimming left V 8 bases short and J 4 bases short, with 21 bases between. CDR3 DNA sequence: TGTGCCATCCTTGGGGGGACAGCCTTATGGGGGGCCAACGTCCTGACTTTC. This encodes CAILGGTALWGANVLTF.

Concerning this clonotype itself: Possible read error: a much larger clone is one base away. The gene calls are TRBV2 and TRBJ1-5; D may be TRBD1 (5 bases). V was shortened by 8 bases and J by 6 bases, with 14 bases between the two germline ends. This CDR3 has 13 residues. Looked up from germline, CDR1 is SNHLY and CDR2 is FYNNEI. The CDR3 coding sequence is TGTGCCAGCGGTCTTCAGGGTATTCAGCCCCAGCATTTT. This codes for CASGLQGIQPQHF.